A single sample gave rise to the 6 T cell receptor beta chains below, sequenced in a study of blood T cells in healthy people across ages. Through a sample-barcoded 5' primer and a J-beta primer mix, a second PCR was run for roughly 7 to 12 cycles. TCRdb independently ran MiXCR on the 5' RACE reads; one entry per CDR3 protein. The sample holds roughly 860,000 distinct CDR3 sequences, 62% seen once. The source material was blood. The receptors were sampled from a man aged 25 to 40 in good health.

This clonotype was recorded only once. The rearrangement uses TRBV20-1 and TRBJ2-4; D perhaps matches TRBD1 (7 bases). Trimming took 0 bases from V and 0 from J, leaving 21 bases between them. This CDR3 is 19 amino acids long. Germline CDR1 reads DFQATT; CDR2 reads SNEGSKA (reference sequence). The CDR3 bases are TGCAGTGCTAGAGACGAACCATTAACAGGGGACTTAGCCAAAAACATTCAGTACTTC. This encodes CSARDEPLTGDLAKNIQYF.

The genes are TRBV12-3 or TRBV12-4 and TRBJ2-1; D ambiguous. V gave up 6 bases and J gave up 8 bases, with 14 bases separating them. The CDR3 has 13 residues. The DNA for the CDR3 is TGTGCCAGCAGACTCACGGCCCTGGATGAGCAGTTCTTC. Its protein is CASRLTALDEQFF.

The V and J genes are TRBV14 and TRBJ2-6; 8 bases fit TRBD1. The CDR3 is made up of 20 amino acids. The V and J ends lost 0 bases and 2 bases, in that order; junction bases with no gene match: 12. Germline assignment: CDR1 SGHDN and CDR2 FVKESK. DNA for the CDR3: TGTGCCAGCAGCCAAGATTACTGGACAGGGTCCGCTCCTGGGGCCAACGTCCTGACTTTC. Protein product: CASSQDYWTGSAPGANVLTF.

The sample holds a few counts of this clonotype. This chain uses TRBV4-3 with TRBJ2-7; 7 bases agree with TRBD1. Trimming at V came to 0 bases and at J to 1 base, leaving 6 bases not matched to a gene. This CDR3 contains 16 residues. Germline loops: CDR1 LGHNA, CDR2 YSLEER. In nucleotides, the CDR3 is TGCGCCAGCAGCCAAGAGGTGGCAGGGGGTTCCTACGAGCAGTACTTC. This sequence encodes CASSQEVAGGSYEQYF.

This clonotype was detected a few times. The chain recombines TRBV10-3 with TRBJ2-1; D may be TRBD1 (5 bases). The germline V and J ends were trimmed by 0 bases and 8 bases, with 17 bases remaining between them. The CDR3 runs to 16 residues. The germline CDR1 and CDR2 sequences are ENHRY and SYGVKD. CDR3 sequence: CAISESNVLSGYEQFF. The CDR3 nucleotides are TGTGCCATCAGTGAGTCGAACGTCCTATCAGGGTATGAGCAGTTCTTC.

V gene TRBV20-1 combines with J gene TRBJ2-3; 12 bases are shared with TRBD2. The CDR3 extends over 15 amino acids. V shed 1 base, J shed 6 bases, and the junction held 5 bases outside the gene matches. From germline, CDR1 is DFQATT and CDR2 SNEGSKA (reference sequence). CDR3: CSARVLAGGRDTQYF. The CDR3 coding sequence is TGCAGTGCTAGAGTACTAGCGGGGGGCCGCGATACGCAGTATTTT.